Presented here are 21 T cell receptor beta chains from one specimen sequenced in a study of cytomegalovirus exposure and HLA in healthy donors. It was with 60 Vbeta and 13 Jbeta primers that the PCR ran. This table comes from immunoSEQ multiplex PCR, and its TCRdb copy is limited to in-frame clones, with some not included. The table shows some 130,000 clones, with nearly 80% occurring only once. Sequenced: PBMCs. The receptors here all came from a man aged 25-40 years in good health and CMV-seronegative.

This chain connects TRBV5-6 to TRBJ1-2; a weak D match, TRBD1 (5 bases). Between the trimmed V and J ends, which lost 2 bases and 4 bases, there was a span of 9 bases. The CDR3 has 13 amino acids. Germline V gene sequence: CDR1 SGHDT, CDR2 YYEEEE. DNA of the CDR3: TGTGCCAGCAGCTTTACAGGATCCTATGGCTACACCTTC. It yields the protein CASSFTGSYGYTF.

The chain is built from TRBV9 and TRBJ1-1, with 8 bases identical to TRBD1. The CDR3 has 16 residues. The germline CDR1 and CDR2 sequences are SGDLS and YYNGEE. J gave up 5 bases and V 6 bases, and 15 bases lay outside the gene matches. The CDR3 coding sequence is TGTGCCAGCACCAGGGACAGGAGATGGATTGGGACTGAAGCTTTCTTT. Translated, it gives CASTRDRRWIGTEAFF.

The rearrangement joins TRBV6-6 to TRBJ1-5; 7 nucleotides line up with TRBD1. The CDR3 is made up of 14 amino acids. Germline V gene data show CDR1 as MNHNY and CDR2 as SVGAGI (reference sequence). Germline trimming cut 6 bases from V and 7 bases from J; bases unmatched to any gene: 9. In DNA form, the CDR3 reads TGTGCCAGCAGCCAACAGGGGAAGGGGCAGCCCCAGCATTTT. Translated, it gives CASSQQGKGQPQHF.

This clone was detected a few times. The chain has TRBV18 and TRBJ2-1; 12 nucleotides match TRBD2. Losses at the gene ends were 4 bases for V and 7 bases for J; bases not matched to a gene: 11. CDR1 is KGHSH and CDR2 is LQKENI in the germline V gene. The length of the CDR3 is 17 residues. CDR3 amino acids: CASSLNGLAGPGNEQFF. The CDR3 coding sequence is TGTGCCAGCTCACTGAATGGACTAGCGGGACCGGGGAATGAGCAGTTCTTC.

This clone showed up just a few times. This chain links TRBV2 with TRBJ2-2, with D tentatively TRBD2 (6 bases). The V gene's germline CDR1 is SNHLY and CDR2 FYNNEI. Deletions cut 7 bases from V and 2 bases from J, with 14 bases between. The CDR3 has 15 amino acids. The CDR3 nucleotides are TGTGCCAGCAAGTTCCGGGACTCTAACACCGGGGAGCTGTTTTTT. It translates to CASKFRDSNTGELFF. The full variable domain, with the rest looked up from reference TRBV2 and TRBJ2-2, is EPEVTQTPSHQVTQMGQEVILRCVPISNHLYFYWYRQILGQKVEFLVSFYNNEISEKSEIFDDQFSVERPDGSNFTLKIRSTKLEDSAMYFCASKFRDSNTGELFFGEGSRLTVL.

V gene TRBV27 combines with J gene TRBJ1-1, with D possibly matching TRBD1 (5 bases). Germline CDR1 MNHEY, CDR2 SMNVEV (reference sequence). This CDR3 spans 12 amino acids. The V gene lost 11 bases and the J gene lost 7 bases, with 17 bases spanning the gap. The CDR3 nucleotides are TGTGCCGTCGGGGGAGGGTGGGGTGAAGCTTTCTTT. It yields the protein CAVGGGWGEAFF.

This clone was counted once. The chain uses TRBV11-2 and TRBJ1-1, with TRBD1 identical over 8 bases. V shed 1 base, J shed 6 bases, and the junction held 7 bases outside the gene matches. This CDR3 region has 15 residues. Germline V gene sequence: CDR1 SGHAT, CDR2 FQNNGV. CDR3 in amino acids: CASSLGDRGRSEAFF. Written as DNA, the CDR3 is TGTGCCAGCAGCTTAGGTGACAGGGGCCGGTCTGAAGCTTTCTTT.

The chain is built from TRBV10-2 and TRBJ1-1, with TRBD1 identical over 7 bases. This CDR3 spans 13 amino acids. Per germline, CDR1 WSHSY and CDR2 SAAADI. V was clipped by 2 bases and J by 8 bases; unmatched bases: 5. The CDR3 DNA is TGCGCCAGCAGTGAGACACCGACAGGGGAAGCTTTCTTT. Its protein is CASSETPTGEAFF.

The rearrangement uses TRBV6-5 and TRBJ2-7, with D perhaps TRBD2 (6 bases). CDR1 is MNHEY, CDR2 SVGAGI, per germline. Trimming left V 0 bases short and J 3 bases short, with 9 bases between. This CDR3 comprises 14 residues. CDR3 amino acids: CASSYSMGGYEQYF. Written as DNA, the CDR3 is TGTGCCAGCAGTTACTCGATGGGGGGCTACGAGCAGTACTTC.

This chain joins TRBV4-1 and TRBJ2-1; TRBD2 matches at 9 bases. The CDR3 loop spans 19 amino acids. Germline V lookup: CDR1 MGHRA, CDR2 YSYEKL. V shed 0 bases, J shed 6 bases, and the junction held 15 bases outside the gene matches. The CDR3 nucleotides are TGCGCCAGCAGCCAAGATTGGTCTAGCGGGATACATGAATTCAATGAGCAGTTCTTC. As protein: CASSQDWSSGIHEFNEQFF.

This clone was seen a few times. The chain carries TRBV28 and TRBJ1-2; 7 nucleotides line up with TRBD1. J lost 1 base, V lost 6 bases, and 5 bases had no gene match. The CDR3 is 14 residues long. From germline, CDR1 is MDHEN and CDR2 SYDVKM. The CDR3 DNA reads TGTGCCAGCAGGGGGACAGACTATAACTATGGCTACACCTTC. Protein product: CASRGTDYNYGYTF.

V gene TRBV30 combines with J gene TRBJ2-7; 14 nucleotides align to TRBD2. The CDR3 length is 17 residues. V dropped 1 base and J dropped 1; count of bases not matched to a gene: 6. Germline CDR1 GTSNPN, CDR2 SVGIG (reference sequence). The CDR3 here is CAWSDWTSGRQSYEQYF. CDR3 nucleotides: TGTGCCTGGAGTGATTGGACTAGCGGGAGGCAGTCCTACGAGCAGTACTTC.

This clone was seen more than once but under ten times. The chain couples TRBV2 to TRBJ1-1; possibly TRBD1 for D (6 bases). In germline, CDR1 is SNHLY, CDR2 FYNNEI. The CDR3 sequence is 13 residues long. V lost 7 bases to trimming and J lost 6 bases, with 15 bases between them. The CDR3 coding sequence is TGTGCCAGCATGAACCCAGGGGAATCTGAAGCTTTCTTT. Protein sequence: CASMNPGESEAFF.

This clone is a singleton in its sample. This chain uses TRBV18 with TRBJ1-1, with D possibly being TRBD1 (5 bases). The ends were cut back, 0 bases at V and 3 bases at J, with 14 bases in the middle. The CDR3 length is 16 residues. From germline, CDR1 is KGHSH and CDR2 LQKENI. The CDR3 spells CASSPPSGGRDTEAFF. The CDR3, as DNA: TGTGCCAGCTCACCACCGTCCGGGGGACGGGACACTGAAGCTTTCTTT.

This chain joins TRBV10-3 and TRBJ2-7, with D possibly matching TRBD2 (6 bases). The CDR3 runs 12 residues. Germline V CDR1 and CDR2: ENHRY, SYGVKD. V lost 8 bases and J lost 5, with 13 bases in between. CDR3 nucleotides: TGTGCCATCGGAGGGAGAGGGGACGAGCAGTACTTC. It codes for CAIGGRGDEQYF.

The V call is TRBV5-1, the J call TRBJ2-1, with TRBD2 identical over 14 bases. V shed 4 bases, J shed 6 bases, and the junction held 3 bases outside the gene matches. The CDR3 contains 15 residues. Germline loops: CDR1 SGHRS, CDR2 YFSETQ. The CDR3 sequence: CASSPGTSGSNEQFF. The CDR3 nucleotides read TGCGCCAGCAGCCCGGGGACTAGCGGGAGCAATGAGCAGTTCTTC.

This chain uses TRBV27 with TRBJ1-5; TRBD1 matches at 7 bases. The V gene's germline CDR1 is MNHEY and CDR2 SMNVEV (reference sequence). The CDR3 sequence is 14 residues long. The V and J ends lost 4 bases and 6 bases, in that order; junction bases with no gene match: 6. The CDR3 DNA reads TGTGCCAGCAGTTACAGGGGCGCCGGTCAGCCCCAGCATTTT. Translation: CASSYRGAGQPQHF.

The chain has TRBV19 and TRBJ1-5; D may be TRBD1 (6 bases). Trimming took off 3 bases at V and 6 bases at J, with 9 bases between the two ends. CDR1 is LNHDA, CDR2 SQIVND, per germline (reference sequence). This CDR3 is 13 amino acids long. The CDR3 sequence is CASSIQGTQPQHF. In nucleotides, the CDR3 is TGTGCCAGTAGTATTCAGGGGACTCAGCCCCAGCATTTT.

The V gene is TRBV11-2, the J gene TRBJ2-7; D is undetermined. Germline assignment: CDR1 SGHAT and CDR2 FQNNGV. CDR3 length equals 13 residues. Trimming pared 5 bases from V and 4 bases from J, leaving 12 bases between. The CDR3 region has the DNA TGTGCCAGCAGCCCTTCTAGAGTTTACGAGCAGTACTTC. It is translated as CASSPSRVYEQYF.

The chain has TRBV5-1 and TRBJ1-2, with D possibly TRBD1 on 6 matching bases. The V end lost 4 bases, the J end lost 4 bases, and 14 bases lay between the germline ends. Germline CDR1 reads SGHRS; CDR2 reads YFSETQ. This CDR3 contains 14 residues. The CDR3 sequence: CASSPLTGLYGYTF. DNA of the CDR3: TGCGCCAGCAGCCCGCTGACAGGACTCTATGGCTACACCTTC.

The V and J genes are TRBV28 and TRBJ2-1, with 11 positions matching TRBD2. CDR3 length: 15 amino acids. The germline gives CDR1 MDHEN, CDR2 SYDVKM. J lost 8 bases, V lost 4 bases, and 7 bases had no gene match. Here the CDR3 reads CASSSTSGRGDEQFF. CDR3 nucleotides: TGTGCCAGCAGTTCAACTAGCGGGAGAGGAGATGAGCAGTTCTTC.